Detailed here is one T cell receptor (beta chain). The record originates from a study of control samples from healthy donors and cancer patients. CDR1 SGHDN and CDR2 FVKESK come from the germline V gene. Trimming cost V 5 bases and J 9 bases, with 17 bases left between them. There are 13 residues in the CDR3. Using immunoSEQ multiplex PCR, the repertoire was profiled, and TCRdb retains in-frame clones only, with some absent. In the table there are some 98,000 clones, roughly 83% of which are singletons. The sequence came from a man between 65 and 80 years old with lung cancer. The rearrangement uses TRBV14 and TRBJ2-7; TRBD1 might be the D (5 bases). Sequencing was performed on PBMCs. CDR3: CASSSGHRFGQYF. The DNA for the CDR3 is TGTGCCAGCAGCTCCGGACATCGGTTCGGGCAGTACTTC.